The rows below give T cell receptor beta chains drawn from one sample of a study of control samples from healthy donors and cancer patients. TCRdb keeps only in-frame clones here, not all; method: immunoSEQ multiplex PCR. The sample has 90,000 to 140,000 clones, roughly 80% seen once. Sequenced input: blood. The receptors were gathered from a woman aged 50 to 60 in good health. Both conserved end residues are part of each CDR3. A D gene is named only where the DNA matches it firmly. Where a row states a size, it is once, few, many or the class of an expanded clone; other rows omit it.

>-|TRBD1|TRBJ1-2|TRBV7-9
CASSLAGQDYGYTF
TGTGCCAGCAGCTTAGCGGGACAGGACTATGGCTACACCTTC
>-|-|TRBJ2-6|TRBV19
CASSDSSGANVLTF
TGTGCCAGTAGCGACAGCTCTGGGGCCAACGTCCTGACTTTC
>once|-|TRBJ2-7|TRBV24-1
CATSDDTGYPPYEQYF
TGTGCCACCAGTGATGACACAGGGTACCCCCCCTACGAGCAGTACTTC
>-|TRBD2|TRBJ2-1|TRBV6-5
CASRSSGDNEQFF
TGTGCCAGCAGATCTAGCGGAGACAATGAGCAGTTCTTC
>-|-|TRBJ1-1|TRBV19
CASSIDKPIRTEAFF
TGTGCCAGTAGTATAGATAAACCGATACGGACTGAAGCTTTCTTT
>-|TRBD2|TRBJ2-5|TRBV6-6
CASSFAGGAPQETQYF
TGTGCCAGCAGTTTCGCGGGGGGGGCTCCGCAAGAGACCCAGTACTTC
>-|TRBD1|TRBJ2-7|TRBV29-1
CSVETGGSYEQYF
TGCAGCGTGGAAACAGGGGGGTCCTACGAGCAGTACTTC
>-|-|TRBJ2-5|TRBV29-1
CSGRRQSQETQYF
TGCAGCGGGAGGAGACAAAGTCAAGAGACCCAGTACTTC
>-|TRBD2|TRBJ2-5|TRBV27
CASSFRVAGGKETQYF
TGTGCCAGCAGTTTTAGAGTAGCGGGAGGAAAAGAGACCCAGTACTTC
>-|-|TRBJ1-1|TRBV29-1
CSARQTNTEAFF
TGCAGCGCTCGACAGACTAACACTGAAGCTTTCTTT
>-|TRBD2|TRBJ2-3|TRBV3-1/TRBV3-2
CASSQLAGADTQYF
TGTGCCAGCAGCCAACTAGCGGGGGCAGATACGCAGTATTTT
>-|TRBD1|TRBJ1-6|TRBV6-5
CASSYTDRGGSPLHF
TGTGCCAGCAGTTACACGGACAGGGGCGGTTCACCCCTCCACTTT
>once|TRBD1|TRBJ2-3|TRBV5-1
CASSPQGARTDTQYF
TGCGCCAGCAGCCCACAGGGGGCCCGCACAGATACGCAGTATTTT
>-|-|TRBJ1-5|TRBV4-1
CASSQDDTGLRNQPQHF
TGCGCCAGCAGCCAAGATGATACAGGGTTGAGAAATCAGCCCCAGCATTTT
>-|-|TRBJ1-6|TRBV3-1/TRBV3-2
CASSEPGLNSPLHF
TGTGCCAGCAGCGAGCCGGGACTAAATTCACCCCTCCACTTT
>-|-|TRBJ2-2|TRBV6-5
CASRTLNTGELFF
TGTGCCAGCAGAACACTGAACACCGGGGAGCTGTTTTTT
>few|TRBD2|TRBJ2-7|TRBV5-4
CASSPTSGKSYEQYF
TGTGCCAGCAGCCCTACTAGCGGGAAGTCCTACGAGCAGTACTTC
>-|-|TRBJ2-3|TRBV4-3
CASSPDQFTDTQYF
TGCGCCAGCAGCCCCGACCAGTTCACAGATACGCAGTATTTT
>-|-|TRBJ2-2|TRBV5-4
CASSFSGDYTGELFF
TGTGCCAGCAGCTTCTCAGGGGATTACACCGGGGAGCTGTTTTTT
>-|-|TRBJ2-7|TRBV6-5
CASNVAYEQYF
TGTGCCAGCAACGTGGCCTACGAGCAGTACTTC
>few|-|TRBJ2-2|TRBV19
CASSIEQGRTGELFF
TGTGCCAGTAGTATAGAGCAGGGACGCACCGGGGAGCTGTTTTTT
>-|TRBD2|TRBJ2-3|TRBV6-5
CASTGRNSGRVVYF
TGTGCCAGCACCGGTCGGAATAGCGGGAGAGTAGTGTATTTT
>-|TRBD2|TRBJ2-1|TRBV5-4
CASSLGLAGNNEQFF
TGTGCCAGCAGCTTAGGGCTAGCGGGCAACAATGAGCAGTTCTTC
>few|-|TRBJ1-2|TRBV5-4
CASSVGGDNYGYTF
TGTGCCAGCAGCGTCGGGGGGGATAACTATGGCTACACCTTC
>-|-|TRBJ2-7|TRBV5-1
CASSLRAASDTYEQYF
TGCGCCAGCAGCTTGAGAGCAGCTAGCGACACCTACGAGCAGTACTTC
>-|TRBD2|TRBJ2-7|TRBV19
CASSVLGLAGTYEQYF
TGTGCCAGTAGTGTCCTCGGACTAGCGGGGACCTACGAGCAGTACTTC
>many|-|TRBJ2-7|TRBV7-9
CASSLVWSYEQYF
TGTGCCAGCAGCTTAGTTTGGTCATACGAGCAGTACTTC
>-|TRBD1|TRBJ1-5|TRBV7-9
CASSLGDREDQPQHF
TGTGCCAGCAGCTTAGGTGACAGGGAGGATCAGCCCCAGCATTTT
>-|-|TRBJ2-2|TRBV12-3/TRBV12-4
CASSSRTGELFF
TGTGCCAGCAGTTCTCGGACCGGGGAGCTGTTTTTT
>-|-|TRBJ1-4|TRBV6-1
CASSEAFSLFF
TGTGCCAGCAGTGAAGCCTTTTCCCTGTTTTTT
>-|-|TRBJ2-1|TRBV7-8
CASSLVGTAHEQFF
TGTGCCAGCAGCTTAGTGGGTACGGCACATGAGCAGTTCTTC